This T cell receptor (beta chain) was documented in a study of Tregs in tolerant kidney transplant recipients. Study-wide points: The most relevant donor-specific Treg TCRbeta repertoire apparently came from expansion with activated donor B cells.

Assay: immunoSEQ multiplex PCR; the TCRdb copy retains only in-frame clones and omits some. The data hold 85,000 to 95,000 clones, with 90% to 95% observed a single time. Details on this clone: The antigen remains unidentified.

V was shortened by 1 base and J by 5 bases, with 9 bases between the two germline ends. This CDR3 region has 13 residues. Germline V gene sequence: CDR1 SEHNR, CDR2 FQNEAQ (reference sequence). Input material: CD8+ T cells from blood. The J gene is TRBJ2-7, the V gene TRBV7-9; D unclear. The TCR originated in a human donor in good health. The CDR3 loop is CASSLGIWDEQYF. The CDR3 nucleotides are TGTGCCAGCAGCTTAGGGATCTGGGACGAGCAGTACTTC.